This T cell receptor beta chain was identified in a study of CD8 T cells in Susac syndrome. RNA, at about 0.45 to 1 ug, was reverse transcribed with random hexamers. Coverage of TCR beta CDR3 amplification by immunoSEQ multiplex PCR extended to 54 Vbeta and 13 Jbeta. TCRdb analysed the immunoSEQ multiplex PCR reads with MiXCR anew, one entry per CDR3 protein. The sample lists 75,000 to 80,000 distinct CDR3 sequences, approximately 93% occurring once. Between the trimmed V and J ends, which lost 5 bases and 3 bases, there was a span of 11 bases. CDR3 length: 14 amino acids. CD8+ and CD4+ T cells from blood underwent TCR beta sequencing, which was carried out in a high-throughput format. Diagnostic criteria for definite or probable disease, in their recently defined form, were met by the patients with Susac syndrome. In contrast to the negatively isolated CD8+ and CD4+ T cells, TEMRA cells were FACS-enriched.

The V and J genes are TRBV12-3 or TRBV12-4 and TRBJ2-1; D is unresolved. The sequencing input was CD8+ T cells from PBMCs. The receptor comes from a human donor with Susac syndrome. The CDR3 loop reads CASSAQGFYNEQFF. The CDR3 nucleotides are TGTGCCAGCAGTGCCCAAGGGTTCTACAATGAGCAGTTCTTC.